This entry describes one TCR beta chain. The antigen remains unidentified. Libraries were prepared by immunoSEQ multiplex PCR; TCRdb keeps only in-frame clonotypes and omits some of them. The sample records about 120,000 clones, approximately 88% being singletons. CDR3 length: 14 amino acids. The germline gives CDR1 SQVTM, CDR2 ANQGSEA. Unmatched junction bases numbered 9, after V lost 7 bases and J lost 2 bases. The source of the sample is a study of T cell responses to AZD1222 COVID-19 vaccine. Points from the study as a whole: Baseline antibody screening turned up just a handful of seropositive AZD1222 recipients. Rises in breadth and depth of Spike-specific TCRs came after two AZD1222 doses. White British donors predominated, females outnumbered males, and clonal diversity was possibly underestimated.

This material consisted of peripheral blood, taken on day 0 of MenACWY control vaccination. This TCR came from an adult in good health. The chain couples TRBV29-1 to TRBJ2-3; 7 bases map to TRBD1. The DNA for the CDR3 is TGCAGCGCATCGGGACAGCTGCACACAGATACGCAGTATTTT. Its protein product is CSASGQLHTDTQYF.